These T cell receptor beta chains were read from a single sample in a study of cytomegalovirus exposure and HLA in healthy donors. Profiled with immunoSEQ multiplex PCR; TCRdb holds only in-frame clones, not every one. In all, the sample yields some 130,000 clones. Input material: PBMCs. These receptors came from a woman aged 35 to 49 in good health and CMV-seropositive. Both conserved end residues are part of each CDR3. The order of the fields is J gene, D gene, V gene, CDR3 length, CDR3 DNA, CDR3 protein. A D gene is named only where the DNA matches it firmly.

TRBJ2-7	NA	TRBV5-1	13	TGCGCCAGCAGCCCGTCGCCGACTTACGAGCAGTACTTC	CASSPSPTYEQYF
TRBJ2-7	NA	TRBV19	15	TGTGCCAGTAGGTCACGGGGGGCTGGCTCCTACGAGCAGTACTTC	CASRSRGAGSYEQYF
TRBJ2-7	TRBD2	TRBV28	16	TGTGCCAGCAGTTTATCCGGACTAGCGGGGAACTACGAGCAGTACTTC	CASSLSGLAGNYEQYF
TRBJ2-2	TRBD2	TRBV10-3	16	TGTGCCATCAGTGAACCGGGAGGGCCGAACACCGGGGAGCTGTTTTTT	CAISEPGGPNTGELFF
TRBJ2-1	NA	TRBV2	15	TGTGCCAGCAGTGACTGGACTCACCAGATGAATGAGCAGTTCTTC	CASSDWTHQMNEQFF
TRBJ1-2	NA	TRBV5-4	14	TGTGCCAGCAGCTCCGAGGGAGCTAACTATGGCTACACCTTC	CASSSEGANYGYTF
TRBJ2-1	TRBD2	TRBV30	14	TGTGCCTGGGGAGCGGGAGGGCCTTACAATGAGCAGTTCTTC	CAWGAGGPYNEQFF
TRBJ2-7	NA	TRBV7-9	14	TGTGCCAGCAGCTTCCAGGGACTGGACTACGAGCAGTACTTC	CASSFQGLDYEQYF
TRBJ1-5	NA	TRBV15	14	TGTGCCACCAGCAGAGATCTGCTAGCTCAGCCCCAGCATTTT	CATSRDLLAQPQHF
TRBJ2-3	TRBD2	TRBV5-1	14	TGCGCCAGCAGCTTGGTTGCGGGAGCAGATACGCAGTATTTT	CASSLVAGADTQYF
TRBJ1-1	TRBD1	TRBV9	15	TGTGCCAGCAGACCCACGGGACAGCTGAACACTGAAGCTTTCTTT	CASRPTGQLNTEAFF
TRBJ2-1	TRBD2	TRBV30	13	TGTGCCTGGAGCAGGCTAGCGGGAGGTGAACAGTTCTTC	CAWSRLAGGEQFF
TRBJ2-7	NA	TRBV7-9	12	TGTGCCAGCAGCGAAACTCGGTACGAGCAGTACTTC	CASSETRYEQYF
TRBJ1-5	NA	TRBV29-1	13	TGCAGCGTTGCCAGGGGCGAGGATCGGCCCCAGCATTTT	CSVARGEDRPQHF
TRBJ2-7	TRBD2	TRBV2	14	TGTGCCAGCGAAGGAGGGAGGGCCGTCTACGAGCAGTACTTC	CASEGGRAVYEQYF
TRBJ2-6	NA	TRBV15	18	TGTGCCACCAGCAGAGGAGGAGGGGGCAAGGGTGGGGCCAACGTCCTGACTTTC	CATSRGGGGKGGANVLTF
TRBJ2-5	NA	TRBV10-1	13	TGCGCCAGCAAGTCGACAGGACAAGAGACCCAGTACTTC	CASKSTGQETQYF
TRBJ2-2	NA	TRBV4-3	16	TGCGCCAGCAGCCAAGAGGGGGGTTTGAGAACCGGGGAGCTGTTTTTT	CASSQEGGLRTGELFF
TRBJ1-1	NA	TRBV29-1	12	TGCAGCACCCCGGACTCAGGCGCTGAAGCTTTCTTT	CSTPDSGAEAFF
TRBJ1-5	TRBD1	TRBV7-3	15	TGTGCCAGCAGCCAAAAGCTACAGGGGCATCAGCCCCAGCATTTT	CASSQKLQGHQPQHF
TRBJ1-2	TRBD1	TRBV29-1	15	TGCAGCGTTGAAGATAGGGACAGACTCCTCTATGGCTACACCTTC	CSVEDRDRLLYGYTF
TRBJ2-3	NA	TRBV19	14	TGTGCCAGTAGTGGGGGGGGCTTTGTAGATACGCAGTATTTT	CASSGGGFVDTQYF
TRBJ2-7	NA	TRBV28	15	TGTGCCAGCAGTTTAGACAGAGAAATATCCTACGAGCAGTACTTC	CASSLDREISYEQYF
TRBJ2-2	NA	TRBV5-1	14	TGCGCCAGCAGCTTACAGGGTGACACCGGGGAGCTGTTTTTT	CASSLQGDTGELFF
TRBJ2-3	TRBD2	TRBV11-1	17	TGTGCCAGCAGCTTAGGCGGGAGTGGTATTAACACAGATACGCAGTATTTT	CASSLGGSGINTDTQYF
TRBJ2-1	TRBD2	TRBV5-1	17	TGCGCCAGCAGCTTAGGGACTAGCGGGATCGGTTACAATGAGCAGTTCTTC	CASSLGTSGIGYNEQFF
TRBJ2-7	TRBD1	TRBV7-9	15	TGTGCCAGCAGCTTAGCAACGGGACAGCTATACGAGCAGTACTTC	CASSLATGQLYEQYF
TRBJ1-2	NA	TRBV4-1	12	TGCGCCAGCAGCCAAGGGCCCTATGGCTACACCTTC	CASSQGPYGYTF
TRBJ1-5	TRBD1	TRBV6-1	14	TGTGCCACATGGGACAGGGGACTTGATCAGCCCCAGCATTTT	CATWDRGLDQPQHF
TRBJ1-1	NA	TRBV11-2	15	TGTGCCAGCAGCTTAGATCCAGGGGTCGACACTGAAGCTTTCTTT	CASSLDPGVDTEAFF
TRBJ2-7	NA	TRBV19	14	TGTGCCAGTAGTCGGAGAGATAACACCTACGAGCAGTACTTC	CASSRRDNTYEQYF